This T cell receptor beta chain was sequenced during a study of blood T cells in healthy people across ages. General observations from the study: No conclusive comparison of naive versus antigen-experienced cells was possible with unsorted PBMCs.

On this clonotype: Its antigen is as yet unknown.

The V gene's germline CDR1 is ENHRY and CDR2 SYGVKD. The V and J ends lost 0 bases and 0 bases respectively, with 15 bases between them. This CDR3 is 18 amino acids long. A second PCR, run for roughly 6 to 11 cycles, used a sample-barcoded 5' primer plus a J-beta primer mix. TCRdb re-called the 5' RACE reads through MiXCR, storing one row per CDR3 protein. Here the sample spans approximately 800,000 distinct CDR3 sequences, roughly 25% being singletons. These data were also filed under a second study, of T cells of mothers and their children.

The rearrangement uses TRBV10-3 and TRBJ2-1, with D possibly TRBD1 on 6 matching bases. The sequenced material came from blood. The receptor was derived from a boy aged 5-17 years in good health. The CDR3 DNA reads TGTGCCATCAGTGAGTCGGTCATCTCGGACAGCTCCTACAATGAGCAGTTCTTC. The encoded protein is CAISESVISDSSYNEQFF.